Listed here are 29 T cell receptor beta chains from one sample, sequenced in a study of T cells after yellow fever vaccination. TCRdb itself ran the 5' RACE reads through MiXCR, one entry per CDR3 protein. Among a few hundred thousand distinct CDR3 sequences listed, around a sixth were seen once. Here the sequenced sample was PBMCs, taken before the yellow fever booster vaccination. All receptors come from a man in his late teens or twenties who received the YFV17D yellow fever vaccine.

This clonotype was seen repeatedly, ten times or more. CDR3 residues: CASSDRDRGGETQYF. CDR3 in DNA: TGCGCCAGCAGCGACAGGGACAGGGGAGGAGAGACCCAGTACTTC. The chain links TRBV10-2 to TRBJ2-5; the match to TRBD1 covers 10 bases. Germline assignment: CDR1 WSHSY and CDR2 SAAADI. The length of the CDR3 is 15 residues. The junction had 8 bases not matched to a gene; V was cut back by 6 bases and J by 4 bases.

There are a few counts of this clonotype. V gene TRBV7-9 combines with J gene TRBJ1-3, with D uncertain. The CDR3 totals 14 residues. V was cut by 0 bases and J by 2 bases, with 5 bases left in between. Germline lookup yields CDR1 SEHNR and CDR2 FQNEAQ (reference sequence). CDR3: CASSLAVPGNTIYF. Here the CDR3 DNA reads TGTGCCAGCAGCTTAGCGGTGCCTGGAAACACCATATATTTT.

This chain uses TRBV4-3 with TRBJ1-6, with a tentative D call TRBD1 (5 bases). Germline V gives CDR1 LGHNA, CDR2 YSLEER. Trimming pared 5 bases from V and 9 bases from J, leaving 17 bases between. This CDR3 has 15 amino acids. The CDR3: CASSSKGEIGSPLHF. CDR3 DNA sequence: TGCGCCAGCAGCTCGAAAGGGGAGATCGGTTCACCCCTCCACTTT.

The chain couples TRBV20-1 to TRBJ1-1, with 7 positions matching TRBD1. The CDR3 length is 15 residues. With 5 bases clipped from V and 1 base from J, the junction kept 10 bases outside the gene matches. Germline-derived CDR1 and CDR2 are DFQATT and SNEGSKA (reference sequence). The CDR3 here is CSALDDRAPNTEAFF. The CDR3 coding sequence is TGCAGTGCTCTGGATGACAGGGCCCCGAACACTGAAGCTTTCTTT.

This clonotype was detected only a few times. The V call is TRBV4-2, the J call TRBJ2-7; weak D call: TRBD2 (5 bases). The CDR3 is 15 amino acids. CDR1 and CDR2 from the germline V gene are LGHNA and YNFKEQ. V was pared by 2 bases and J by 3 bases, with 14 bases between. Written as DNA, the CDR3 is TGTGCCAGCAGCCAATACCTAGGGAGCCTCTACGAGCAGTACGTC. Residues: CASSQYLGSLYEQYV.

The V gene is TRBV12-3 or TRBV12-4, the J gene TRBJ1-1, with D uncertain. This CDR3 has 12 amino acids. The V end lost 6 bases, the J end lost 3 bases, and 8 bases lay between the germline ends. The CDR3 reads CASSRGYTEAFF. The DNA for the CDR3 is TGTGCCAGCAGCCGAGGTTACACTGAAGCTTTCTTT.

The chain's CDR3 is CASSYAGQGGEQFF. DNA for the CDR3: TGTGCCAGCAGTTACGCTGGGCAGGGCGGTGAGCAGTTCTTC. The chain recombines TRBV6-6 with TRBJ2-1; tentative D call: TRBD1 (5 bases). The CDR3 contains 14 residues. V lost 2 bases to trimming and J lost 9 bases, with 14 bases between them. Per germline, CDR1 MNHNY and CDR2 SVGAGI (reference sequence).

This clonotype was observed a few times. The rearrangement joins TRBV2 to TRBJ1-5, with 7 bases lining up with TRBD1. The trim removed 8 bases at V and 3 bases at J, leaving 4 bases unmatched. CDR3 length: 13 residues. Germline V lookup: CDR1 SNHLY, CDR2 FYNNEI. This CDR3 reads CASRDSNNQPQHF. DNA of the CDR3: TGTGCCAGCCGGGACAGCAACAATCAGCCCCAGCATTTT.

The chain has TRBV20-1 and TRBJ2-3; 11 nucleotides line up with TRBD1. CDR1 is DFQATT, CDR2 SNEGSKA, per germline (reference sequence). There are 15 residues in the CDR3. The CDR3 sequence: CGGQGSGQGEDTQYF. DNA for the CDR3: TGCGGGGGACAGGGTTCGGGACAGGGGGAAGATACGCAGTATTTT.

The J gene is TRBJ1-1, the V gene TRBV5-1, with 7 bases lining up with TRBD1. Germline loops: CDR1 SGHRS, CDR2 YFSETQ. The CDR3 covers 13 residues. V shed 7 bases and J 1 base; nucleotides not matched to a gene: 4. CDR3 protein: CASHSGGNTEAFF. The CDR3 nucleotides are TGCGCCAGCCATTCAGGGGGGAACACTGAAGCTTTCTTT.

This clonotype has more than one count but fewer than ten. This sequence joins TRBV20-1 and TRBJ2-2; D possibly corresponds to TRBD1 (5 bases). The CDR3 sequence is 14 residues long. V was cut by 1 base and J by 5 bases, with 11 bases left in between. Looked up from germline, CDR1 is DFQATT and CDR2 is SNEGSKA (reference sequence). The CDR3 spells CSARAGSGTGELFF. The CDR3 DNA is TGCAGTGCTAGAGCCGGCTCAGGGACCGGGGAGCTGTTTTTT.

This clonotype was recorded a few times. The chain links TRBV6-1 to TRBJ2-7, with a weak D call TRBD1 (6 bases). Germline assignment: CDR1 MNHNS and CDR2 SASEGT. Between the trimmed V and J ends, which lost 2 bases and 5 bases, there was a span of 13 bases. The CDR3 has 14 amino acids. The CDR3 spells CASSETGPGDEQYV. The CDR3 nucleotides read TGTGCCAGCAGTGAAACAGGCCCAGGGGACGAGCAGTACGTC.

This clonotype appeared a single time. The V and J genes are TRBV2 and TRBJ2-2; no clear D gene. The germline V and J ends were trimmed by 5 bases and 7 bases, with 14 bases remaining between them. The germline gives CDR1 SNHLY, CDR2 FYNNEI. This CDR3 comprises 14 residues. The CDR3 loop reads CASSPGPSGGELFF. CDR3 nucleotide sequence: TGTGCCAGCAGTCCCGGGCCCAGTGGCGGGGAGCTGTTTTTT.

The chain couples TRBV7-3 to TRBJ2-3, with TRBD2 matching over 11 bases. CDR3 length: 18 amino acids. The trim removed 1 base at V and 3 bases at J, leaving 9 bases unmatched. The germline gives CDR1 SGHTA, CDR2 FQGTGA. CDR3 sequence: CASSLSRLAGGSTDTQYF. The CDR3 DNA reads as TGTGCCAGCAGCTTAAGTCGGCTAGCGGGGGGATCAACAGATACGCAGTATTTT.

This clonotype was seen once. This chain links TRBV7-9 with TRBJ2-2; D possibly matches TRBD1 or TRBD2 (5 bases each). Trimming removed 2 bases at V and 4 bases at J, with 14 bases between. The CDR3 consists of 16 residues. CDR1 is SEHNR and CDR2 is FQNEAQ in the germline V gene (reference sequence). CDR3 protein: CASSLSRGTGTGELFF. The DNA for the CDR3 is TGTGCCAGCAGCTTATCCCGAGGGACCGGCACCGGGGAGCTGTTTTTT.

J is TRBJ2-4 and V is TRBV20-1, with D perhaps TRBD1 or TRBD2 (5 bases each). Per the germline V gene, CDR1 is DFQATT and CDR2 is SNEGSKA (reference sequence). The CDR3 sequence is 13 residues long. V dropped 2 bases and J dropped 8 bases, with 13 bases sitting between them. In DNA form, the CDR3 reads TGCAGTGCTAGAAGAAGCGTGGGGGACATTCAGTACTTC. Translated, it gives CSARRSVGDIQYF.

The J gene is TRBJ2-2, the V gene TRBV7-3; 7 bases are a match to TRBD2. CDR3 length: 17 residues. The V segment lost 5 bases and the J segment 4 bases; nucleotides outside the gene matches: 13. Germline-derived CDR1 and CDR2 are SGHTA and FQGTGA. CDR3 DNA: TGTGCCAGCAGCAGAGACCAGCGGGGAATAGGCACCGGGGAGCTGTTTTTT. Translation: CASSRDQRGIGTGELFF.

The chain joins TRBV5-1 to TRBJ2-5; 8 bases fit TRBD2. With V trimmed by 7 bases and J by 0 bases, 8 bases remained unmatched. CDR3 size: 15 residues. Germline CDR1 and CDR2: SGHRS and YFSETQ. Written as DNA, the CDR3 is TGCGCCAGCGAGTCGAGCGGGGGCCACCAAGAGACCCAGTACTTC. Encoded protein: CASESSGGHQETQYF.

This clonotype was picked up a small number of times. This CDR3 reads CASSWVRIQGRTEAFF. CDR3 nucleotides: TGTGCCAGCAGCTGGGTACGGATTCAGGGTAGAACTGAAGCTTTCTTT. The chain has TRBV11-2 and TRBJ1-1, with D perhaps matching TRBD1 (5 bases). V was trimmed by 4 bases and J by 5 bases, leaving 20 bases between them. The germline CDR1 and CDR2 sequences are SGHAT and FQNNGV. There are 16 residues in the CDR3.

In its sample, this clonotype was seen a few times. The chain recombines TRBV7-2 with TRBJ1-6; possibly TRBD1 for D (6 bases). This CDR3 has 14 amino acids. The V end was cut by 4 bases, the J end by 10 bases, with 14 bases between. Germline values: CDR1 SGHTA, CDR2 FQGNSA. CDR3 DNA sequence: TGTGCCAGCAGCTCCCAGGGGATGGGGTCACCCCTCCACTTT. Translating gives CASSSQGMGSPLHF.

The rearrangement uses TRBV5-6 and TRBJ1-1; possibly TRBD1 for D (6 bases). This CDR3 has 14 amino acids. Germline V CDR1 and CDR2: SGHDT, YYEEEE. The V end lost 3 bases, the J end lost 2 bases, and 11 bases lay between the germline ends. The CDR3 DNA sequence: TGTGCCAGCAGCTGGAGAGGGGGAAACACTGAAGCTTTCTTT. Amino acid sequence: CASSWRGGNTEAFF.

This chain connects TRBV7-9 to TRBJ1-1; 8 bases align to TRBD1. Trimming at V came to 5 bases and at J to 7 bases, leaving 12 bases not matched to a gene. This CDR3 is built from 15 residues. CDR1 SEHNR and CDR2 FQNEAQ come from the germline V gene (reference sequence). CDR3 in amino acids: CASSPRTGNKDEAFF. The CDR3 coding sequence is TGTGCCAGCAGCCCCCGGACAGGGAATAAGGATGAAGCTTTCTTT.

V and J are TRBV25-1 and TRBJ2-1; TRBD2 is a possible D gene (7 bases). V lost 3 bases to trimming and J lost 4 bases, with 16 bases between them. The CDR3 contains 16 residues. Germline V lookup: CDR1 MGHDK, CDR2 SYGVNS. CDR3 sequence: CASSDGAGGPYNEQFF. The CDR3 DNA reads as TGTGCCAGCAGTGACGGGGCCGGGGGGCCTTACAATGAGCAGTTCTTC.

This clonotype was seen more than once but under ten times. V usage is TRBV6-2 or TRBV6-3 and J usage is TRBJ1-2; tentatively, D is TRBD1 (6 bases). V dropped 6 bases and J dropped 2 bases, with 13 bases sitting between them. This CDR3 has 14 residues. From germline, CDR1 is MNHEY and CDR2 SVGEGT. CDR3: CASSTQGFNYGYTF. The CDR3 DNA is TGTGCCAGCAGCACCCAGGGGTTCAACTATGGCTACACCTTC.

The CDR3: CASSYSTSGHNEQFF. In nucleotides, the CDR3 is TGTGCCAGCAGTTACTCGACTAGCGGGCACAATGAGCAGTTCTTC. V is TRBV6-5 and J is TRBJ2-1; 10 bases are a match to TRBD2. V shed 0 bases and J 5 bases; nucleotides not matched to a gene: 1. The CDR3 totals 15 residues. Germline V CDR1 and CDR2: MNHEY, SVGAGI.

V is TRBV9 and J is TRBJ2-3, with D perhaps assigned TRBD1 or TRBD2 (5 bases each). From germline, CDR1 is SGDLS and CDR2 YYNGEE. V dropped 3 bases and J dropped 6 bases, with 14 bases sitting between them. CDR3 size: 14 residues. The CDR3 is CASSAGTSTDTQYF. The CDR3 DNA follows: TGTGCCAGCAGCGCCGGGACCTCGACGGATACGCAGTATTTT.

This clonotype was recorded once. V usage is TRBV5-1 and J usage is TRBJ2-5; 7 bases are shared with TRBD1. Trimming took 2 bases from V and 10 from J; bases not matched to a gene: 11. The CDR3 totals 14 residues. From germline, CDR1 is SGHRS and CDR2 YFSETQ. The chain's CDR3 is CASSLGTATVVQYF. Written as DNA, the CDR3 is TGCGCCAGCAGCTTAGGGACAGCCACGGTGGTCCAGTACTTC.

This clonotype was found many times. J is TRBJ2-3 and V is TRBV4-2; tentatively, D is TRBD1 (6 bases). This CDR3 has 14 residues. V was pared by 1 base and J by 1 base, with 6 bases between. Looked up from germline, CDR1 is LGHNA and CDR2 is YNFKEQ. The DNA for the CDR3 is TGTGCCAGCAGCCAAGGGACAGGCACAGATACGCAGTATTTT. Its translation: CASSQGTGTDTQYF.

CDR3 protein: CASSAGQLNSPLHF. The DNA for the CDR3 is TGTGCCAGCAGCGCTGGACAGCTTAATTCACCCCTCCACTTT. This chain connects TRBV7-6 to TRBJ1-6, with D perhaps matching TRBD1 (6 bases). V lost 5 bases and J 6 bases, leaving 11 bases between the germline ends. The length of the CDR3 is 14 residues. Germline V gives CDR1 SGHVS, CDR2 FNYEAQ.